This T cell receptor beta chain was observed in a study of T cell responses to AZD1222 COVID-19 vaccine. The overall study: Pooling of second doses given at about 4 or about 12 weeks was done. Findings and limits, study-wide: Every sample of the repertoires postdated the peak T cell response.

Germline V lookup: CDR1 SGHTA, CDR2 FQGNSA. CDR3 length: 15 amino acids. J gave up 6 bases and V 1 base, and 7 bases lay outside the gene matches. Only in-frame clones appear in the TCRdb table, and some are missing; sequencing was by immunoSEQ multiplex PCR. The repertoire holds roughly 130,000 clones, with 80% to 90% as singletons. On this clone: What it binds is unknown.

The chain has TRBV7-2 and TRBJ2-3, with 7 bases that match TRBD2. The origin of this receptor is an adult in good health. The sample was peripheral blood, taken on day 0 of AZD1222 vaccination. The CDR3 reads CASSLGGGGGDTQYF. CDR3 DNA: TGTGCCAGCAGCTTAGGTGGCGGGGGAGGGGATACGCAGTATTTT.